The 10 T cell receptor beta chains listed next were all sequenced from one sample in a study of T cell responses to AZD1222 COVID-19 vaccine. Libraries were prepared by immunoSEQ multiplex PCR; TCRdb keeps only in-frame clonotypes and omits some of them. Among around 200,000 clones listed, approximately 91% were seen once. This sample comprised peripheral blood, obtained on day 0 of AZD1222 vaccination. The receptors here all came from an adult in good health.

The chain has TRBV11-2 and TRBJ2-5, with a possible D match to TRBD1 (7 bases). V was shortened by 4 bases and J by 5 bases, with 26 bases between the two germline ends. Germline lookup yields CDR1 SGHAT and CDR2 FQNNGV. This CDR3 comprises 18 residues. The chain's CDR3 is CASSSPGATRGPRETQYF. The CDR3 DNA is TGTGCCAGCAGCTCCCCGGGAGCAACGAGGGGGCCTAGGGAGACCCAGTACTTC.

The chain employs TRBV5-1 and TRBJ2-2; D possibly corresponds to TRBD2 (5 bases). Between the trimmed V and J ends, which lost 0 bases and 1 base, there was a span of 10 bases. CDR3 length: 16 amino acids. Germline V CDR1 and CDR2: SGHRS, YFSETQ. The CDR3 DNA follows: TGCGCCAGCAGCTTGGGGGCTAGCAGGAACACCGGGGAGCTGTTTTTT. Its translation: CASSLGASRNTGELFF.

The J gene is TRBJ2-7, the V gene TRBV6-1; TRBD2 matches 9 bases. The germline V gene has CDR1 MNHNS and CDR2 SASEGT. The CDR3 is 15 residues long. The V gene end was trimmed by 3 bases and the J gene end by 3 bases; junction bases not matched to a gene: 6. The CDR3 loop is CASSESSGSYYEQYF. The CDR3, as DNA: TGTGCCAGCAGTGAGAGTAGCGGGAGTTACTACGAGCAGTACTTC.

V and J are TRBV28 and TRBJ2-7, with D possibly matching TRBD1 (7 bases). The CDR3 totals 14 residues. CDR1 and CDR2 from the germline V gene are MDHEN and SYDVKM. The V and J ends lost 3 bases and 7 bases respectively, with 16 bases between them. The CDR3 sequence is CASSLFPAGGEQYF. CDR3 bases: TGTGCCAGCAGTTTGTTCCCGGCAGGGGGGGAGCAGTACTTC. Together with reference TRBV28 and TRBJ2-7, the CDR3 gives the full variable domain: DVKVTQSSRYLVKRTGEKVFLECVQDMDHENMFWYRQDPGLGLRLIYFSYDVKMKEKGDIPEGYSVSREKKERFSLILESASTNQTSMYLCASSLFPAGGEQYFGPGTRLTVT.

The chain has TRBV19 and TRBJ1-1; D may be TRBD1 (5 bases). V was trimmed by 1 base and J by 1 base, leaving 19 bases between them. The CDR3 runs to 18 residues. Germline V gene lookup returns CDR1 LNHDA and CDR2 SQIVND (reference sequence). Here the CDR3 DNA reads TGTGCCAGTAGTATAGCCGGGGGAATCGTGGGTTCGAACACTGAAGCTTTCTTT. Translating it yields CASSIAGGIVGSNTEAFF.

This chain links TRBV7-9 with TRBJ2-4, with D tentatively TRBD1 (5 bases). Trimming removed 6 bases from V and 2 bases from J, with 17 bases in between. The germline V gene has CDR1 SEHNR and CDR2 FQNEAQ (reference sequence). The CDR3 length is 16 residues. DNA for the CDR3: TGTGCCAGCAGACCTCAGGGATTCGGAACCAAAAACATTCAGTACTTC. It yields the protein CASRPQGFGTKNIQYF. Together with reference TRBV7-9 and TRBJ2-4, the CDR3 gives the full variable domain: DTGVSQNPRHKITKRGQNVTFRCDPISEHNRLYWYRQTLGQGPEFLTYFQNEAQLEKSRLLSDRFSAERPKGSFSTLEIQRTEQGDSAMYLCASRPQGFGTKNIQYFGAGTRLSVL.

The chain recombines TRBV3-1 (or the pseudogene TRBV3-2) with TRBJ2-7; D possibly corresponds to TRBD2 (5 bases). V lost 1 base to trimming and J lost 0 bases, with 13 bases between them. The CDR3 loop spans 16 amino acids. Germline V gene sequence: CDR1 LGHDT, CDR2 YNNKEL (reference sequence). The chain's CDR3 is CASSQGLSGTSYEQYF. The CDR3 DNA reads as TGTGCCAGCAGCCAAGGCCTCAGCGGTACCTCCTACGAGCAGTACTTC.

A single count supports this clone. The chain carries TRBV29-1 and TRBJ1-4; no firm D call. Germline V gene data show CDR1 as SQVTM and CDR2 as ANQGSEA. Trimming pared 3 bases from V and 0 bases from J, leaving 8 bases between. The CDR3 loop spans 14 amino acids. The CDR3 DNA follows: TGCAGCGTTGACAAGCGTGCAACTAATGAAAAACTGTTTTTT. This sequence encodes CSVDKRATNEKLFF.

This sequence joins TRBV19 and TRBJ2-7; D is unresolved. V was shortened by 1 base and J by 0 bases, with 7 bases between the two germline ends. The CDR3 length is 14 residues. Germline values: CDR1 LNHDA, CDR2 SQIVND (reference sequence). This CDR3 is CASSIGVTSYEQYF. The CDR3 DNA sequence: TGTGCCAGTAGTATAGGGGTCACCTCCTACGAGCAGTACTTC.

In this sample, this clone turned up once. The chain combines TRBV18 with TRBJ2-3; TRBD2 aligns across 8 bases. This CDR3 has 14 residues. The ends lost 4 bases at V and 6 bases at J; junction bases unmatched: 6. The germline V gene encodes CDR1 KGHSH and CDR2 LQKENI. CDR3 DNA: TGTGCCAGCTCACGACGTAGCGGGGAGGATACGCAGTATTTT. This gives the protein CASSRRSGEDTQYF. The full variable domain, rest sourced from reference TRBV18 and TRBJ2-3, is NAGVMQNPRHLVRRRGQEARLRCSPMKGHSHVYWYRQLPEEGLKFMVYLQKENIIDESGMPKERFSAEFPKEGPSILRIQQVVRGDSAAYFCASSRRSGEDTQYFGPGTRLTVL.